These 2 T cell receptor beta chains were all obtained from the same sample, sequenced in a study of breast tumors, draining lymph nodes, adjacent tissues. Samples came from axillary lymph nodes draining the breast cancer. In TCRdb, the multiplex PCR reads were re-called with MiXCR into one record per CDR3 protein. This table holds fewer than 300,000 distinct CDR3 sequences, approximately 31% found once. Material for sequencing was axillary lymph node tissue. The receptors here all came from a female donor with breast cancer. Some clones in this sample may be carry-over from other donors' samples.

There are many counts of this clonotype. CDR3 coding DNA: TGTGCCAGTAGTATCAGCGGTAGTGATACGCAGTATTTT. This gives the protein CASSISGSDTQYF. V and J are TRBV19 and TRBJ2-3; perhaps TRBD2 as D (5 bases). Looked up from germline, CDR1 is LNHDA and CDR2 is SQIVND (reference sequence). This CDR3 spans 13 amino acids. The V end was cut by 3 bases, the J end by 6 bases, with 10 bases between.

There are many counts of this clonotype. The chain links TRBV2 to TRBJ2-1, with unresolved D. This CDR3 has 13 residues. Looked up from germline, CDR1 is SNHLY and CDR2 is FYNNEI. V was cut by 3 bases and J by 4 bases, with 7 bases left in between. CDR3 in amino acids: CASSDQQYNEQFF. The CDR3 DNA follows: TGTGCCAGCAGTGATCAGCAATACAATGAGCAGTTCTTC.